Shown below are 30 T cell receptor beta chains from a single sample sequenced in a study of shared clonotypes between healthy human individuals. Produced via immunoSEQ multiplex PCR; TCRdb's table is partial and in-frame only. The sample yields 950,000 to 1,300,000 clones, under 80% seen once. Sequenced: memory CD4+ T cells sorted from blood. This sample's subset: CD45RA-negative fraction. The receptors derive from a young man in good health.

V usage is TRBV15 and J usage is TRBJ1-6; D remains ambiguous. Germline CDR1 is LNHNV and CDR2 is YYDKDF (reference sequence). The CDR3 loop spans 16 amino acids. Trimming stripped 0 bases from V and 0 bases from J, with 6 bases between. For the CDR3, the DNA is TGTGCCACCAGCAGAGATAGGAGCTCCTATAATTCACCCCTCCACTTT. Its protein is CATSRDRSSYNSPLHF. Drawing the rest from reference TRBV15 and TRBJ1-6, the complete variable domain is DAMVIQNPRYQVTQFGKPVTLSCSQTLNHNVMYWYQQKSSQAPKLLFHYYDKDFNNEADTPDNFQSRRPNTSFCFLDIRSPGLGDTAMYLCATSRDRSSYNSPLHFGNGTRLTVT.

The CDR3 reads CASNRIWGGNSPLHF. The CDR3 DNA reads TGTGCCAGCAACCGAATCTGGGGGGGTAATTCACCCCTCCACTTT. This rearrangement joins TRBV6-5 to TRBJ1-6; possible D gene TRBD1, 5 bases. The CDR3 has 15 amino acids. Germline V gene data show CDR1 as MNHEY and CDR2 as SVGAGI. Trimming left V 7 bases short and J 6 bases short, with 16 bases between.

This chain connects TRBV29-1 to TRBJ2-7; D might be TRBD2 (6 bases). In germline, CDR1 is SQVTM, CDR2 ANQGSEA. V lost 5 bases, J lost 3 bases, and 11 bases lay in between. CDR3 size: 12 residues. CDR3 coding DNA: TGCAGCGTTACAGGAGGGGACTACGAGCAGTACTTC. Its translation is CSVTGGDYEQYF.

This clone was detected only a few times. The chain combines TRBV11-2 with TRBJ2-5; a possible D gene is TRBD1 (6 bases). This CDR3 spans 14 amino acids. Trimming left V 5 bases short and J 7 bases short, with 17 bases between. Germline assignment: CDR1 SGHAT and CDR2 FQNNGV. In DNA form, the CDR3 reads TGTGCCAGCAGCCGCCCGGGACAATCAGGGACCCAGTACTTC. Protein sequence: CASSRPGQSGTQYF.

The rearrangement joins TRBV5-1 to TRBJ2-3; 8 bases align to TRBD2. Germline values: CDR1 SGHRS, CDR2 YFSETQ. The trim removed 2 bases at V and 4 bases at J, leaving 6 bases unmatched. This CDR3 region has 15 residues. Written as DNA, the CDR3 is TGCGCCAGCAGCTTTGGAACGGGAGGGTCAGATACGCAGTATTTT. Translation gives CASSFGTGGSDTQYF.

The chain links TRBV28 to TRBJ2-7; 9 bases align to TRBD1. The germline V gene has CDR1 MDHEN and CDR2 SYDVKM. The CDR3 length is 13 residues. V lost 5 bases to trimming and J lost 3 bases; unmatched junction nucleotides: 2. CDR3 loop: CASSVDRGYEQYF. For the CDR3, the DNA is TGTGCCAGCAGTGTGGACAGGGGCTACGAGCAGTACTTC.

The genes are TRBV5-6 and TRBJ2-4; D is possibly TRBD1 (6 bases). Germline CDR1 SGHDT, CDR2 YYEEEE. The V gene lost 1 base and the J gene lost 0 bases, with 14 bases spanning the gap. CDR3 length: 17 amino acids. The CDR3 bases are TGTGCCAGCAGCTTGCCAGGGGACCCCCTAGCCAAAAACATTCAGTACTTC. Residues: CASSLPGDPLAKNIQYF.

This chain joins TRBV7-9 and TRBJ1-1, with 8 bases lining up with TRBD1. The CDR3 covers 15 residues. Unmatched junction bases numbered 6, after V lost 1 base and J lost 5 bases. CDR1 and CDR2 from the germline V gene are SEHNR and FQNEAQ (reference sequence). CDR3 region: CASSLERQGATEAFF. CDR3 in DNA: TGTGCCAGCAGCTTAGAGAGGCAGGGGGCAACTGAAGCTTTCTTT.

V gene TRBV21-1 combines with J gene TRBJ2-7; TRBD1 is the table's D call, not checked against the DNA. TRBV21-1 is deemed a pseudogene. The CDR3 extends over 18 amino acids. This chain's CDR3 is CASSNAQGLSFFPGEQYF. Written as DNA, the CDR3 is TGTGCCAGCAGCAATGCACAGGGCCTCTCGTTTTTTCCTGGCGAGCAGTACTTC.

This clone was picked up one time. V and J are TRBV5-1 and TRBJ2-7; D uncertain. This CDR3 contains 14 residues. The germline V gene encodes CDR1 SGHRS and CDR2 YFSETQ. V dropped 4 bases and J dropped 2 bases, with 13 bases sitting between them. As DNA, the CDR3 is TGCGCCAGCAGCCCCAGGTCTGGGCCCTACGAGCAGTACTTC. Its translation is CASSPRSGPYEQYF.

The genes are TRBV10-3 and TRBJ1-6; no clear D. This CDR3 is 16 amino acids long. Trimming shortened V by 2 bases and J by 6 bases, and 14 bases separated the two germline ends. Germline lookup yields CDR1 ENHRY and CDR2 SYGVKD. The CDR3 DNA sequence: TGTGCCATCAGTGAGGTATCGACCGGAGGTAATTCACCCCTCCACTTT. Amino acid sequence: CAISEVSTGGNSPLHF.

The rearrangement joins TRBV18 to TRBJ1-6; possibly TRBD1 for D (5 bases). The ends were cut back, 10 bases at V and 7 bases at J, with 14 bases in the middle. This CDR3 comprises 13 residues. Germline CDR1 reads KGHSH; CDR2 reads LQKENI. This CDR3 reads CATAEGRNSPLHF. The CDR3 bases are TGTGCCACCGCGGAGGGGCGGAATTCACCCCTCCACTTT.

This clone was counted between two and nine times. This sample includes further DNA sequences coding for the same CDR3. The rearrangement joins TRBV15 to TRBJ1-2; D is possibly TRBD1 (5 bases). Germline V gene data show CDR1 as LNHNV and CDR2 as YYDKDF (reference sequence). V was pared by 0 bases and J by 6 bases, with 11 bases between. The CDR3 spans 14 residues. The CDR3 nucleotides are TGTGCCACCAGCAGAGATAGGGCGGGGGATGGCTACACCTTC. Protein sequence: CATSRDRAGDGYTF.

The rearrangement links TRBV9 to TRBJ1-5; D is uncertain. Germline V CDR1 and CDR2: SGDLS, YYNGEE. Trimming shortened V by 3 bases and J by 5 bases, and 12 bases separated the two germline ends. This CDR3 region has 14 residues. The CDR3 coding sequence is TGTGCCAGCAGCGCCGGGGAGGTACATCAGCCCCAGCATTTT. Protein product: CASSAGEVHQPQHF.

Concerning this clone: This sequence is one base from a far larger clone and is likely a read error. This likely comes from a read error, as the CDR3 has no conserved phenylalanine or tryptophan at its end. The chain employs TRBV28 and TRBJ2-7, with D perhaps TRBD1 (5 bases). Germline V lookup: CDR1 MDHEN, CDR2 SYDVKM. The CDR3 totals 13 residues. V was trimmed by 6 bases and J by 2 bases, leaving 11 bases between them. For the CDR3, the DNA is TGTGCCAGCAGGGACACCAATCCCTACGAGCAGTACCTC. Translated, it gives CASRDTNPYEQYL.

In its sample, this clone was seen a few times. CDR3 in amino acids: CASTDRVDGYTF. DNA of the CDR3: TGTGCCAGCACAGACAGGGTTGATGGCTACACCTTC. The chain has TRBV2 and TRBJ1-2; TRBD1 agrees at 7 bases. The CDR3 extends over 12 amino acids. Germline V CDR1 and CDR2: SNHLY, FYNNEI. Losses at the gene ends were 7 bases for V and 6 bases for J; bases not matched to a gene: 5. Full variable domain (remainder filled in from reference TRBV2 and TRBJ1-2): EPEVTQTPSHQVTQMGQEVILRCVPISNHLYFYWYRQILGQKVEFLVSFYNNEISEKSEIFDDQFSVERPDGSNFTLKIRSTKLEDSAMYFCASTDRVDGYTFGSGTRLTVV.

This clone is a singleton in its sample. The V call is TRBV28, the J call TRBJ2-2; D remains unclear. CDR3 size: 14 residues. Trimming left V 2 bases short and J 6 bases short, with 10 bases between. The germline V gene encodes CDR1 MDHEN and CDR2 SYDVKM. The DNA for the CDR3 is TGTGCCAGCAGTTTAAGAGGCTTCGCCGGGGAGCTGTTTTTT. Protein product: CASSLRGFAGELFF.

The CDR3 coding sequence is TGTGCCAGCGGGACGGATTACAATGAGCAGTTCTTC. Translated: CASGTDYNEQFF. The chain recombines TRBV2 with TRBJ2-1; D might be TRBD1 or TRBD2, each matching 5 bases. The CDR3 is made up of 12 amino acids. From germline, CDR1 is SNHLY and CDR2 FYNNEI. Trimming shortened V by 8 bases and J by 4 bases, and 9 bases separated the two germline ends.

The V and J genes are TRBV13 and TRBJ2-1, with 11 bases aligning to TRBD2. V trimming: 5 bases; J trimming: 9 bases; junction bases outside the gene matches: 9. In germline, CDR1 is PRHDT, CDR2 FYEKMQ (reference sequence). This CDR3 region has 15 residues. CDR3 sequence reads: CASSVSGRALGEQFF. The CDR3 coding sequence is TGTGCCAGCAGCGTTAGCGGGAGGGCCTTGGGTGAGCAGTTCTTC. The full variable domain, its missing parts supplied by reference TRBV13 and TRBJ2-1, is AAGVIQSPRHLIKEKRETATLKCYPIPRHDTVYWYQQGPGQDPQFLISFYEKMQSDKGSIPDRFSAQQFSDYHSELNMSSLELGDSALYFCASSVSGRALGEQFFGPGTRLTVL.

The CDR3 loop reads CASSSVGFEPQHF. The CDR3 coding sequence is TGTGCCAGCAGCTCAGTCGGATTTGAACCCCAGCATTTT. This chain links TRBV28 with TRBJ1-5; D is unclear. Germline V CDR1 and CDR2: MDHEN, SYDVKM. Trimming shortened V by 6 bases and J by 10 bases, and 16 bases separated the two germline ends. The CDR3 extends over 13 amino acids.

V and J are TRBV25-1 and TRBJ1-1, with a weak D call TRBD1 (5 bases). This CDR3 is built from 14 residues. V lost 6 bases and J 1 base, leaving 12 bases between the germline ends. Germline lookup yields CDR1 MGHDK and CDR2 SYGVNS. CDR3 residues: CASRNSGTNTEAFF. DNA of the CDR3: TGTGCCAGCAGGAACAGCGGGACGAACACTGAAGCTTTCTTT.

V is TRBV7-9 and J is TRBJ2-7; possible D gene TRBD2, 6 bases. Trimming shortened V by 5 bases and J by 3 bases, and 17 bases separated the two germline ends. From germline, CDR1 is SEHNR and CDR2 FQNEAQ (reference sequence). The CDR3 covers 15 residues. The CDR3: CASSADGSSDYEQYF. The CDR3 coding sequence is TGTGCCAGCAGCGCGGACGGGAGTTCAGACTACGAGCAGTACTTC.

This clone occurred once. The sample holds other DNA sequences that translate to the same CDR3. The V call is TRBV2, the J call TRBJ2-7; no clear D. The CDR3 extends over 12 amino acids. Germline-derived CDR1 and CDR2 are SNHLY and FYNNEI. The V end was cut by 4 bases, the J end by 1 base, with 5 bases between. The CDR3 bases are TGTGCCAGCAGTGTGGGTTCCTACGAGCAGTACTTC. Protein product: CASSVGSYEQYF. Combining the CDR3 with reference TRBV2 and TRBJ2-7 gives the whole variable domain EPEVTQTPSHQVTQMGQEVILRCVPISNHLYFYWYRQILGQKVEFLVSFYNNEISEKSEIFDDQFSVERPDGSNFTLKIRSTKLEDSAMYFCASSVGSYEQYFGPGTRLTVT.

The chain employs TRBV7-2 and TRBJ1-4; no definite D call. V lost 3 bases to trimming and J lost 8 bases, with 13 bases between them. The CDR3 totals 14 residues. The V gene's germline CDR1 is SGHTA and CDR2 FQGNSA. The CDR3 region has the DNA TGTGCCAGCAGCTTGAGGACCGAAGGGGAAAAACTGTTTTTT. Its protein product is CASSLRTEGEKLFF.

The chain joins TRBV4-1 to TRBJ1-2, with a possible D match to TRBD1 (5 bases). The CDR3 totals 15 residues. Trimming stripped 0 bases from V and 4 bases from J, with 12 bases between. The germline V gene encodes CDR1 MGHRA and CDR2 YSYEKL. CDR3 loop: CASSQEIGDSYGYTF. Written as DNA, the CDR3 is TGCGCCAGCAGCCAAGAAATAGGGGATTCCTATGGCTACACCTTC.

The chain combines TRBV29-1 with TRBJ2-2; a weak D match, TRBD1 (6 bases). This CDR3 is built from 13 residues. The V gene's germline CDR1 is SQVTM and CDR2 ANQGSEA. V lost 7 bases and J lost 4, with 13 bases in between. The CDR3 DNA reads as TGCAGCGGTACACAGGGCGGCACCGGGGAGCTGTTTTTT. Translating it yields CSGTQGGTGELFF.

The CDR3 sequence is CSASPEETQYF. The DNA for the CDR3 is TGCAGTGCTAGTCCTGAAGAGACCCAGTACTTC. V is TRBV20-1 and J is TRBJ2-5, with no clear D. This CDR3 has 11 residues. The germline V and J ends were trimmed by 3 bases and 3 bases, with 5 bases remaining between them. From germline, CDR1 is DFQATT and CDR2 SNEGSKA (reference sequence).

This chain joins TRBV5-4 and TRBJ1-2; D not resolved. Trimming stripped 3 bases from V and 2 bases from J, with 14 bases between. The CDR3 contains 15 residues. Germline V gene sequence: CDR1 SGHNT, CDR2 YYREEE (reference sequence). CDR3 nucleotide sequence: TGTGCCAGCAGCTCCCCGACAACGCCGAACTATGGCTACACCTTC. It codes for CASSSPTTPNYGYTF.

The V call is TRBV5-6, the J call TRBJ2-2; maybe TRBD1 (5 bases). V lost 4 bases and J 3 bases, leaving 10 bases between the germline ends. There are 14 residues in the CDR3. From germline, CDR1 is SGHDT and CDR2 YYEEEE. CDR3 coding DNA: TGTGCCAGCAGCCCTAGGGGTTACACCGGGGAGCTGTTTTTT. Translated, it gives CASSPRGYTGELFF.

The DNA for the CDR3 is TGTGCCAGCTGGGACAGGCAAACCTACGAGCAGTACTTC. This encodes CASWDRQTYEQYF. The chain has TRBV2 and TRBJ2-7; 8 bases line up with TRBD1. CDR1 and CDR2 from the germline V gene are SNHLY and FYNNEI. The CDR3 consists of 13 residues. Trimming cost V 8 bases and J 2 bases; bases outside gene matches: 5.